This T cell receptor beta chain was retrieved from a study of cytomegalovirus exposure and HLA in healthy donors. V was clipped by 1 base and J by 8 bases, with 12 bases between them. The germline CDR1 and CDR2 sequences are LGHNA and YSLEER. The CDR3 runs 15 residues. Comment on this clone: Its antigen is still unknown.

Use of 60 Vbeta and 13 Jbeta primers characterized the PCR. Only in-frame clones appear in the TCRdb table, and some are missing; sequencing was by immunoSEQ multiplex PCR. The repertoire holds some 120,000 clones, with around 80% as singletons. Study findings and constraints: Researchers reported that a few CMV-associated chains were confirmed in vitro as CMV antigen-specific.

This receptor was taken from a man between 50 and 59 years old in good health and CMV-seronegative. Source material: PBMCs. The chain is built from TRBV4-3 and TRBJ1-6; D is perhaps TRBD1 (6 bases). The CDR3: CASSQGNNRDSPLHF. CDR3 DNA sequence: TGCGCCAGCAGCCAAGGAAACAACAGGGATTCACCCCTCCACTTT.